This T cell receptor beta chain was documented in a study of patients and donors after allogeneic stem cell transplantation. In TCRdb, the RT-PCR reads were re-called with MiXCR into one record per CDR3 protein. The sample records some 880,000 distinct CDR3 sequences, roughly 18% being singletons. There are 13 residues in the CDR3. Trimming shortened V by 8 bases and J by 4 bases, and 14 bases separated the two germline ends. Germline V lookup: CDR1 MNHNS, CDR2 SASEGT. Sequenced material: blood, either unsorted or a sorted T cell fraction (not recorded which). The sequence was collected from a human donor who was either an allogeneic HSCT recipient or a stem cell or donor lymphocyte infusion donor (not recorded which). It is not recorded whose cells these are; they may come from a transplant donor. The rearrangement joins TRBV6-1 to TRBJ1-2; unclear D gene. Here the CDR3 reads CASSRGPLYGYTF. The DNA of the CDR3 is TGTGCCAGCTCCCGCGGGCCGCTCTATGGCTACACCTTC.